This is a list of T cell receptor beta chains from one sample in a study of shared clonotypes between healthy human individuals. Produced via immunoSEQ multiplex PCR; TCRdb's table is partial and in-frame only. The data contain around 1 million clones, over 75% of them seen just once; the ten biggest clones take up approximately 1.5%. The sequenced sample was memory CD4+ T cells sorted from blood. These receptors were taken from a man between 18 and 35 years old in good health. The CDR3 runs from the conserved cysteine through the conserved F or W. Each record gives: CDR3 protein, J gene, V gene.

CDR3: CASSPRPPRGHQPQHF
J: TRBJ1-5
V: TRBV28

CDR3: CASTGYTGELFF
J: TRBJ2-2
V: TRBV6-1

CDR3: CASSYSSPTDTQYF
J: TRBJ2-3
V: TRBV6-5

CDR3: CASRQGQDVGGYTF
J: TRBJ1-2
V: TRBV6-4

CDR3: CASSQDSSSGGYNSPLHF
J: TRBJ1-6
V: TRBV4-1

CDR3: CASSSTSGYNEQFF
J: TRBJ2-1
V: TRBV7-2

CDR3: CASSVPGTSAHEQFF
J: TRBJ2-1
V: TRBV27

CDR3: CASSEALSGGWVEQFF
J: TRBJ2-1
V: TRBV6-1

CDR3: CASSSGQGSEQYF
J: TRBJ2-7
V: TRBV5-1

CDR3: CASSPIADTQYF
J: TRBJ2-3
V: TRBV7-2

CDR3: CASSLKAGGTYEQYF
J: TRBJ2-7
V: TRBV5-8

CDR3: CASSAGQGVETQYF
J: TRBJ2-5
V: TRBV19

CDR3: CASSSAGYEQYF
J: TRBJ2-7
V: TRBV5-1

CDR3: CASSPSALSTDTQYF
J: TRBJ2-3
V: TRBV18